These 25 T cell receptor beta chains share one sample of origin, sequenced in a study of T-cell reconstitution after alpha-beta-depleted transplantation in children. Unique molecular identifiers tagged the TCRbeta library. TCRdb ran MiXCR on the PCR reads and lists one entry per CDR3 protein. The table shows about 580,000 distinct CDR3 sequences, with roughly 24% occurring only once. The source material was PBMCs, mostly from graft donor cells, sampled 360 days after TCRalphabeta/CD19-depleted stem cell transplant. The receptors were sampled from a boy in the first two years of life who had a stem cell transplant for acute myeloid leukemia, so the T cells may come from the graft donor.

This clonotype was detected ten times or more. The chain has TRBV20-1 and TRBJ2-3; D gene ambiguous. Germline V gene sequence: CDR1 DFQATT, CDR2 SNEGSKA (reference sequence). CDR3 size: 11 residues. Deletions cut 2 bases from V and 4 bases from J, with 4 bases between. CDR3 bases: TGCAGTGCTAGATACGCAGATACGCAGTATTTT. It yields the protein CSARYADTQYF.

In this sample, this clonotype turned up many times. The gene calls are TRBV7-2 and TRBJ2-3, with 7 positions matching TRBD2. Germline values: CDR1 SGHTA, CDR2 FQGNSA. The CDR3 covers 16 residues. Trimming cost V 3 bases and J 6 bases; bases outside gene matches: 12. The CDR3 sequence: CASSLGGTLGIDTQYF. Written as DNA, the CDR3 is TGTGCCAGCAGCTTGGGGGGGACCCTGGGGATCGATACGCAGTATTTT.

V usage is TRBV20-1 and J usage is TRBJ2-5; D is uncertain. The germline CDR1 and CDR2 sequences are DFQATT and SNEGSKA (reference sequence). The CDR3 length is 10 residues. Trimming left V 4 bases short and J 2 bases short, with 2 bases between. The CDR3 DNA follows: TGCAGTGCTATGCAAGAGACCCAGTACTTC. Translated: CSAMQETQYF.

The chain has TRBV30 and TRBJ2-3; D gene ambiguous. Germline lookup yields CDR1 GTSNPN and CDR2 SVGIG (reference sequence). V gave up 7 bases and J gave up 1 base, with 12 bases separating them. The CDR3 spans 13 residues. The CDR3 reads CALGSVGTDTQYF. Here the CDR3 DNA reads TGTGCCTTAGGCAGCGTGGGCACAGATACGCAGTATTTT.

V and J are TRBV6-5 and TRBJ1-5; D gene ambiguous. Germline CDR1 and CDR2: MNHEY and SVGAGI. This CDR3 spans 15 amino acids. V dropped 0 bases and J dropped 7 bases, with 13 bases sitting between them. The CDR3 DNA follows: TGTGCCAGCAGTTACTCGTCGAGGGTGCGCCAGCCCCAGCATTTT. Its translation is CASSYSSRVRQPQHF.

This clonotype was detected many times. This chain joins TRBV2 and TRBJ2-5; no definite D call. V shed 2 bases and J shed 3 bases, with 10 bases lying between them. Germline V gene data show CDR1 as SNHLY and CDR2 as FYNNEI. This CDR3 region has 14 residues. CDR3: CASSEWNTEETQYF. DNA for the CDR3: TGTGCCAGCAGTGAATGGAATACGGAAGAGACCCAGTACTTC.

This clonotype has a count of ten or more. The CDR3: CASSPDRPTSYNEQFF. CDR3 DNA: TGTGCCAGCTCCCCGGACAGGCCAACGTCCTACAATGAGCAGTTCTTC. The chain carries TRBV18 and TRBJ2-1; the match to TRBD1 covers 7 bases. The junction had 9 bases not matched to a gene; V was cut back by 6 bases and J by 1 base. The germline V gene has CDR1 KGHSH and CDR2 LQKENI. The CDR3 spans 16 residues.

This chain uses TRBV12-3 or TRBV12-4 with TRBJ1-1; D is unclear. The CDR3 loop spans 13 amino acids. The germline V and J ends were trimmed by 6 bases and 1 base, with 9 bases remaining between them. The CDR3 region has the DNA TGTGCCAGCAGCCGAGGGTGGAACACTGAAGCTTTCTTT. Protein sequence: CASSRGWNTEAFF.

The CDR3 coding sequence is TGTGCCAGCAGTTTACGCCGGGACAGACCTAACAATGAGCAGTTCTTC. It codes for CASSLRRDRPNNEQFF. The rearrangement uses TRBV6-5 and TRBJ2-1; TRBD1 matches at 7 bases. With 4 bases clipped from V and 5 bases from J, the junction kept 11 bases outside the gene matches. Per germline, CDR1 MNHEY and CDR2 SVGAGI. The CDR3 spans 16 residues.

This clonotype was recorded many times. V usage is TRBV12-3 or TRBV12-4 and J usage is TRBJ2-1; TRBD2 is a possible D gene (6 bases). Trimming removed 3 bases from V and 6 bases from J, with 9 bases in between. The CDR3 loop spans 13 amino acids. The CDR3 nucleotides read TGTGCCAGCAGTTTTCGCGGGGCCAATGAGCAGTTCTTC. Translated: CASSFRGANEQFF.

This clonotype was detected ten times or more. The chain joins TRBV6-5 to TRBJ2-7; either TRBD1 or TRBD2 may fit D (5 bases each). V lost 2 bases and J 4 bases, leaving 21 bases between the germline ends. The V gene's germline CDR1 is MNHEY and CDR2 SVGAGI. This CDR3 region has 17 residues. In DNA form, the CDR3 reads TGTGCCAGCAGTTACGCCGGGACGCCACGGGACCATTACGAGCAGTACTTC. It is translated as CASSYAGTPRDHYEQYF.

This sequence joins TRBV5-4 and TRBJ1-1; the D is unclear. The CDR3 consists of 14 residues. V was pared by 1 base and J by 2 bases, with 9 bases between. CDR1 is SGHNT, CDR2 YYREEE, per germline (reference sequence). The chain's CDR3 is CASSLTIDNTEAFF. The CDR3 nucleotides are TGTGCCAGCAGCTTGACCATCGATAACACTGAAGCTTTCTTT. Looking up the rest from reference TRBV5-4 and TRBJ1-1 gives the full variable domain: ETGVTQSPTHLIKTRGQQVTLRCSSQSGHNTVSWYQQALGQGPQFIFQYYREEENGRGNFPPRFSGLQFPNYSSELNVNALELDDSALYLCASSLTIDNTEAFFGQGTRLTVV.

The chain employs TRBV27 and TRBJ2-1; D might be TRBD2 (6 bases). Trimming left V 6 bases short and J 8 bases short, with 23 bases between. The CDR3 runs to 16 residues. Per the germline V gene, CDR1 is MNHEY and CDR2 is SMNVEV (reference sequence). CDR3 region: CASRLGSGQTADEQFF. The DNA for the CDR3 is TGTGCCAGCAGACTGGGGAGCGGGCAAACGGCCGATGAGCAGTTCTTC.

The CDR3 DNA follows: TGTGCCAGCAGCGCCTGGGCCCAGGGGGTGACATACTACGAGCAGTACTTC. It encodes CASSAWAQGVTYYEQYF. The chain has TRBV7-2 and TRBJ2-7, with TRBD1 identical over 7 bases. The CDR3 covers 17 residues. The J segment lost 3 bases and the V segment lost 5 bases, leaving 16 bases of the junction unmatched. CDR1 is SGHTA and CDR2 is FQGNSA in the germline V gene.

The CDR3 sequence is CSVSPSLNQPQHF. As DNA, the CDR3 is TGCAGTGTATCCCCTTCACTCAATCAGCCCCAGCATTTT. The chain has TRBV20-1 and TRBJ1-5; D unclear. The CDR3 has 13 amino acids. V lost 7 bases and J lost 3, with 13 bases in between. Germline assignment: CDR1 DFQATT and CDR2 SNEGSKA (reference sequence).

J is TRBJ1-5 and V is TRBV20-1, with TRBD1 matching over 8 bases. Germline loops: CDR1 DFQATT, CDR2 SNEGSKA (reference sequence). J gave up 0 bases and V 2 bases, and 3 bases lay outside the gene matches. The CDR3 runs to 15 residues. This chain's CDR3 is CSARIQGASNQPQHF. The CDR3 DNA is TGCAGTGCTAGAATCCAGGGGGCTAGCAATCAGCCCCAGCATTTT.

This chain links TRBV29-1 with TRBJ2-3; the D gene could be TRBD1 or TRBD2 (5 bases each). There are 14 residues in the CDR3. Germline V gene sequence: CDR1 SQVTM, CDR2 ANQGSEA. Trimming left V 6 bases short and J 4 bases short, with 17 bases between. This CDR3 is CSVLQAPGADTQYF. CDR3 nucleotides: TGCAGCGTCCTACAGGCCCCCGGGGCAGATACGCAGTATTTT.

V and J are TRBV20-1 and TRBJ2-5, with D possibly being TRBD2 (6 bases). Trimming left V 3 bases short and J 1 base short, with 33 bases between. The germline CDR1 and CDR2 sequences are DFQATT and SNEGSKA (reference sequence). The CDR3 covers 21 residues. DNA of the CDR3: TGCAGTGCTAGTGGATCCTCCCTTCCTTTCTGGGCTGGCGGGGCCCAAGAGACCCAGTACTTC. It translates to CSASGSSLPFWAGGAQETQYF.

The J gene is TRBJ2-5, the V gene TRBV11-2; 11 positions agree with TRBD2. Germline V gene data show CDR1 as SGHAT and CDR2 as FQNNGV. J lost 5 bases, V lost 1 base, and 12 bases had no gene match. This CDR3 comprises 18 residues. The CDR3 region is CASSLGPGLAELGETQYF. In DNA form, the CDR3 reads TGTGCCAGCAGCTTAGGACCGGGACTAGCGGAGCTGGGGGAGACCCAGTACTTC.

The CDR3 is CAWSAEGLSTNEQFF. In DNA form, the CDR3 reads TGTGCCTGGAGTGCCGAGGGACTATCAACTAATGAGCAGTTCTTC. This sequence joins TRBV30 and TRBJ2-1, with TRBD2 identical over 7 bases. This CDR3 is 15 amino acids long. With V trimmed by 1 base and J by 7 bases, 10 bases remained unmatched. CDR1 and CDR2 from the germline V gene are GTSNPN and SVGIG (reference sequence).

This clonotype has a handful of counts. This rearrangement joins TRBV7-6 to TRBJ1-1; D remains ambiguous. The germline V gene encodes CDR1 SGHVS and CDR2 FNYEAQ. V lost 1 base and J 6 bases, leaving 15 bases between the germline ends. CDR3 length equals 15 residues. CDR3 sequence (DNA): TGTGCCAGCAGCTTAGGAATCGGCGTCCCGCCTGAAGCTTTCTTT. Translating gives CASSLGIGVPPEAFF.

The V and J genes are TRBV20-1 and TRBJ1-6, with D unclear. V dropped 6 bases and J dropped 5 bases, with 20 bases sitting between them. CDR3 length equals 16 residues. From germline, CDR1 is DFQATT and CDR2 SNEGSKA (reference sequence). CDR3 protein: CSASLPRGVDNSPLHF. The CDR3 DNA follows: TGCAGTGCCTCCCTCCCCCGAGGAGTAGATAATTCACCCCTCCACTTT.

The rearrangement uses TRBV29-1 and TRBJ2-2; 9 bases agree with TRBD1. The CDR3 runs to 15 residues. Germline CDR1 is SQVTM and CDR2 is ANQGSEA. Unmatched junction bases numbered 8, after V lost 3 bases and J lost 6 bases. Here the CDR3 reads CSVDLLDRGAGELFF. The CDR3 DNA sequence: TGCAGCGTTGATCTGTTGGACAGGGGAGCCGGGGAGCTGTTTTTT.

V usage is TRBV6-1 and J usage is TRBJ2-3; D unclear. V lost 5 bases to trimming and J lost 2 bases, with 14 bases between them. Per germline, CDR1 MNHNS and CDR2 SASEGT. This CDR3 contains 15 residues. The CDR3 DNA reads as TGTGCCAGCAGTCTAGGACGACACCCCACAGATACGCAGTATTTT. It translates to CASSLGRHPTDTQYF.

The rearrangement uses TRBV7-3 and TRBJ2-3; TRBD2 matches at 13 bases. After removal of 5 bases from V and 3 bases from J, the junction contained 8 bases not matched to a gene. Germline CDR1 SGHTA, CDR2 FQGTGA. CDR3 length: 17 residues. The CDR3 bases are TGTGCCAGCAGCCTGCGACTAGCGGGGGGTCCGACAGATACGCAGTATTTT. The encoded protein is CASSLRLAGGPTDTQYF.